These 7 T cell receptor beta chains were sequenced from one sample in a study of radiotherapy plus CTLA-4 blockade in lung cancer. The repertoire was sequenced with immunoSEQ multiplex PCR; TCRdb's copy has only in-frame clones and lacks some. The repertoire holds about 120,000 clones, with roughly four fifths as singletons. Source: peripheral blood, taken from a patient treated with radiotherapy plus ipilimumab. These receptors were taken from a human donor with non-small cell lung cancer that progressed on radiotherapy plus ipilimumab. Some clones in this sample may be carry-over from other donors' samples.

The chain carries TRBV28 and TRBJ2-7; no firm D call. The V gene lost 5 bases and the J gene lost 3 bases, with 8 bases spanning the gap. The CDR3 runs 12 residues. Looked up from germline, CDR1 is MDHEN and CDR2 is SYDVKM. CDR3 DNA: TGTGCCAGCAGTACAGTGTACTACGAGCAGTACTTC. This sequence encodes CASSTVYYEQYF.

This chain connects TRBV5-1 to TRBJ2-3, with a possible D match to TRBD1 (5 bases). This CDR3 comprises 14 residues. CDR1 and CDR2 (germline): SGHRS, YFSETQ. Trimming pared 3 bases from V and 6 bases from J, leaving 14 bases between. CDR3 in amino acids: CASSSSEAGDTQYF. In DNA form, the CDR3 reads TGCGCCAGCAGCTCGAGCGAGGCAGGGGATACGCAGTATTTT. The full variable domain, in which reference TRBV5-1 and TRBJ2-3 provide the parts outside the CDR3, is KAGVTQTPRYLIKTRGQQVTLSCSPISGHRSVSWYQQTPGQGLQFLFEYFSETQRNKGNFPGRFSGRQFSNSRSEMNVSTLELGDSALYLCASSSSEAGDTQYFGPGTRLTVL.

The V call is TRBV9, the J call TRBJ1-6; D ambiguous. CDR3 length equals 14 residues. V was clipped by 0 bases and J by 2 bases, with 3 bases between them. In germline, CDR1 is SGDLS, CDR2 YYNGEE. The CDR3 DNA reads as TGTGCCAGCAGCGTAGCGACCTATAATTCACCCCTCCACTTT. Amino acids: CASSVATYNSPLHF.

The count of this clone is one. The chain carries TRBV11-1 and TRBJ2-6, with D unresolved. Germline V CDR1 and CDR2: SGHAT, FQDESV (reference sequence). CDR3 length: 15 amino acids. Trimming left V 5 bases short and J 0 bases short, with 8 bases between. The CDR3 region is CASSTPGSGANVLTF. The CDR3 bases are TGTGCCAGCAGCACGCCCGGCTCTGGGGCCAACGTCCTGACTTTC.

The chain carries TRBV4-1 and TRBJ2-3; TRBD1 aligns across 7 bases. The CDR3 covers 19 residues. The germline V gene encodes CDR1 MGHRA and CDR2 YSYEKL. J gave up 2 bases and V 1 base, and 15 bases lay outside the gene matches. The CDR3 nucleotides are TGCGCCAGCAGCCAAGGTCTCTCACTTCCTGACAGGGACACAGATACGCAGTATTTT. Residues: CASSQGLSLPDRDTDTQYF.

This clone has only a few counts. The V call is TRBV29-1, the J call TRBJ2-3, with 7 bases identical to TRBD1. This CDR3 has 12 residues. Germline V gene sequence: CDR1 SQVTM, CDR2 ANQGSEA. V gave up 3 bases and J gave up 4 bases; unmatched junction bases: 1. CDR3 loop: CSVEGTADTQYF. Here the CDR3 DNA reads TGCAGCGTTGAGGGGACAGCAGATACGCAGTATTTT.

This clone was seen a few times. The chain links TRBV27 to TRBJ1-5; 7 bases are a match to TRBD1. CDR3 length equals 14 residues. CDR1 MNHEY and CDR2 SMNVEV come from the germline V gene (reference sequence). V dropped 5 bases and J dropped 7; count of bases not matched to a gene: 8. CDR3 in amino acids: CASSPRQGRQPQHF. The CDR3 bases are TGTGCCAGCAGTCCCCGACAGGGAAGACAGCCCCAGCATTTT.